This TCR beta chain was identified during a study of OX40 agonist ivuxolimab in advanced cancers. Across the whole study: Enrolled patients in dose escalation had cancers that were hepatocellular carcinoma, melanoma, renal cell or head and neck cancer.

This clone was recorded only once. This CDR3 is also generated by other DNA sequences in the sample. V gave up 0 bases and J gave up 9 bases, with 4 bases separating them. The V gene's germline CDR1 is SGDLS and CDR2 YYNGEE. The CDR3 runs 11 residues. Some clones are missing from TCRdb's copy, which holds only in-frame ones; the method was immunoSEQ multiplex PCR. The data contain approximately 33,000 clones, 88% of them singletons. The clonotype was recovered from an adult with an advanced solid tumor such as melanoma, head and neck, liver or kidney cancer. This chain links TRBV9 with TRBJ2-1; D unclear. Here the sequenced sample was CD4+ or CD8+ T cells sorted from blood, taken in a trial of the OX40 agonist ivuxolimab. The CDR3 coding sequence is TGTGCCAGCAGCGTAGGGAGTGAGCAGTTCTTC. Amino acids: CASSVGSEQFF.